Reported below is one TCR beta chain. The count of this clone is one. Its cognate antigen has yet to be identified. Base qualities were left out, and no much larger clone turns up one base away. The junction shows trimming of 3 bases on V and 4 bases on J, and the gene matches do not reach 10 bases of it. Based on the germline V gene, the CDR1 and CDR2 sequences are MDHEN and SYDVKM. Inclusive of the bounding cysteine and phenylalanine, the CDR3 is 16 residues long. CDR3 DNA is the only sequence kept; it has 48 bases, read in frame from the first base. The data belong to a study of cytomegalovirus exposure and HLA in healthy donors (dated by TCRdb to about 2017). With regard to the full study: According to an earlier analysis of several hundred of the donors, about 180 million T cells yielded 117 million unique TCR beta sequences and 250 to 350 Gb of sequence data. The number of donors typed differed by locus, with about 629-640 for A, B, C, DRB1 and DQB1, about 500 for DQA1, 606 for DPA1, and some 440 for DPB1. All discovery cohort repertoires had been generated on a single sequencing platform. Of the roughly 390 genotyped donors, over 65% fell in the genetic ancestry cluster associated with self-reported Caucasian donors. On average, over 200,000 unique TCR beta nucleotide sequences were sequenced per donor among 398 genotyped donors of the cohort, with approximately 18% of those sequences being non-productive. Donor age, sex, ethnicity and CMV serostatus were compiled alongside the repertoire data. About five DR-DQ haplotypes were treated as single units for association and clustering because of strong linkage in the cohort. The aim of the study was to test whether cataloging public T cell receptors could identify signatures of past pathogen exposure. A separate validation cohort of 100 to 150 different subjects was used in addition to the approximately 670-subject first cohort. An early release that covered some 630 HLA-typed donors contained approximately 300 gigabases of sequencing data and tens of millions of unique TCR sequences. The study combined high-throughput TCR immunosequencing, statistical association of individual TCRs with disease status, and machine learning to predict cytomegalovirus infection status. The study used immunosequencing to profile the T cell repertoires of around 600 subjects and linked those repertoires to cytomegalovirus serostatus. A later analysis re-examined previously published TCR beta repertoires from around 670 donors and added high-resolution HLA genotyping to investigate patterns of TCR occurrence. A later genetic analysis took genome-wide SNP genotypes for about three fifths of the 666 donors and used that subset as a discovery cohort. In the later analysis, no new phenotypic data were used to find candidate immune exposures; instead, reliance was placed on TCR beta sequences and their occurrence across donors. Both class I and class II loci were covered by HLA typing, at four-digit resolution. An earlier analysis of fewer than 750 of the donors used high-throughput TCR beta sequencing to judge whether each TCR beta V gene segment behaved as functional or pseudogenic.

The cohort consisted of approximately 690 healthy bone marrow donors. All cohort members were sampled while nominally healthy, although unrecorded immune exposures were likely present. The donor was CMV seropositive and belonged to the group of more than 250 seropositive cohort members. A peripheral blood sample was collected from each donor, and TCR beta sequencing was performed on peripheral blood mononuclear cells. The Qiagen DNeasy Blood Extraction Kit was used to extract genomic DNA from the blood cell samples. Library generation was performed with the immunoSEQ multiplex PCR assay. The multiplex PCR relied on a mix of 60 forward primers for TCR Vbeta segments and 13 reverse primers for TCR Jbeta segments. A multiplex PCR assay on genomic DNA amplified the CDR3 region of rearranged TCR beta genes. Amplified TCR beta libraries were sequenced as 87-base-pair reads on the Illumina HiSeq System. The authors' pipeline ran thus. A later analysis counted tens of millions of unique TCR beta chains across the 550 to 800 repertoires, and 9.5 million to 11 million of these chains were shared by at least two donors. A nearest-neighbor algorithm error-corrected the raw reads and collapsed the reads into unique sequences, merging closely related sequences to remove PCR and sequencing errors. Alignment of CDR3 sequences to IMGT reference sequences was used to assign V, D and J gene segments. For a sequence to be retained, a match of at least six nucleotides to both a V gene segment and a J gene segment was required. A rearrangement was called productive if the CDR3 had no stop codons and remained in frame with V and J, and every other rearrangement was called non-productive. CDR3 was defined by IMGT convention, running from the second conserved V-encoded cysteine to the conserved J-encoded phenylalanine. The earlier analysis of 500 to 600 of the donors excluded sequences that lacked an unambiguous match to a single V gene segment. An earlier analysis of several hundred of the donors called V segments functional above 56.7% productive rearrangements and segregating when the between-donor standard deviation exceeded 5%. A statistical classification framework was developed to diagnose cytomegalovirus status using the catalog of TCR beta chain sequences. In a later analysis, TCR nucleotide sequences were compared against IMGT/GENE-DB human TR gene sequences so that V and J genes could be assigned. Using the TCRdist pipeline, a later analysis assigned CDR3 sequences along with most-parsimonious VDJ recombination scenarios. In a later analysis, each TCR beta chain was defined by its CDR3 amino acid sequence together with its V-gene family, and reads without a unique V-gene family were excluded. In a later analysis, 500 to 700 highly shared, low-generation-probability nucleotide sequences were removed to address suspected cross-contamination and a sequencing artifact. For each public chain, a later analysis derived a clonal expansion index from normalized ranks of inferred template counts within each repertoire. Generation probabilities in a later analysis came from a VDJ recombination model fitted to out-of-frame rearrangements, and those results were checked against IGoR. In a later analysis, TCR-TCR, TCR-HLA and TCR-CMV co-occurrence was scored with hypergeometric tests, and a repertoire-size bias correction was applied to TCR pairs. False discovery rates were estimated in a later analysis by permuting HLA or CMV assignments 20 times. In a later analysis, co-occurring TCRs were grouped using DBSCAN, and TCRdist sequence similarity was added for clustering within HLA-allele-positive subsets. Repertoires with fewer than 30,000 or more than 120,000 public chains, plus five repertoires with anomalous nucleotide sharing, were excluded from co-occurrence clustering. TCRdb stores this immuneACCESS table with in-frame sequences only. Part of the clones is absent; in the studies checked, under half of the shortfall reflects unresolved V genes, and no reason is known for the rest. V, J and clone size derive from that table, while D and trimming were established from the DNA sequence. The sample yields approximately 100,000 clones; about 74% were counted once. The top ten hold roughly 4.9% of the sample.

Here is what the overall study found, with its caveats: Compared with equally common non-associated chains, HLA-associated TCR beta chains in a later analysis were more clonally expanded and had lower generation probabilities. The 87-base-pair reads could not distinguish some IMGT-functional V segments, including TRBV6-2 and TRBV6-3, so those segments were excluded. Because counts were too low, roughly 16 rarely observed V segments, including chromosome 9 orphons, were left out of the earlier analysis of a few hundred of the donors. A further reported finding was that TCR beta sequences accurately predicted the HLA-A and HLA-B alleles for most subjects in the first cohort. A total of 150 or so TCR beta chains were listed by the study as associated with cytomegalovirus. A later genetic analysis associated a missense DCLRE1C variant with V-gene and J-gene trimming of TCR beta chains, and an independent cohort replicated the association. Correlated functional status among segregating V segments might reflect linkage disequilibrium, but an unknown experimental factor could not be ruled out. Assigning TCR associations to individual alleles was difficult when HLA alleles, especially DR and DQ, strongly co-occurred. Only TCR beta chains were sequenced in this cohort, and the absence of alpha or paired-chain data limited detectable features. According to a later analysis, parvovirus B19, influenza, CMV and Epstein-Barr virus appeared linked to several top co-occurrence clusters. At a false discovery rate of 0.05, a later analysis linked 16,951 TCR beta sequences to specific HLA alleles. A later analysis found that most CMV-associated TCR beta chains appeared HLA-restricted, with HLA associations seemingly driven largely by CMV exposure. Broadly in line with IMGT annotations, most TCR beta V segments showed up in productive rearrangements about 87% or about 30% of the time in an earlier analysis of several hundred of the donors. The presence/absence analyses assumed that sequencing depth was roughly uniform across donors, and that assumption may not be true. The classifier was reported to diagnose cytomegalovirus status with high specificity and sensitivity in both the original and validation cohorts. CMV serostatus was the only immune exposure information available for the cohort. HLA typing was unavailable for some donors at each locus, so association tests used only the typed subset. In vitro tests confirmed that a few of the cytomegalovirus-associated TCR beta chains recognize cytomegalovirus antigens. In a later analysis, TCR association rates were found to vary across HLA loci, with the most associated TCRs seen for DRB1 alleles and the fewest for HLA-C alleles. A cluster of highly shared sequence variants was judged likely to represent a technical artifact of the sequencing pipeline. The authors suggested that the approach could potentially be extended to other disease states and immunological phenotypes. In a later genetic analysis, fewer N-insertions in productive TCRs were reported among donors in an Asian-associated ancestry cluster than the roughly 700-donor mean. Most TCR sequences were observed very rarely across donors, whereas some public TCRs were present in many individuals.

Specimen: PBMCs. The sequence was collected from a female donor in good health and CMV-seropositive. Recombination linked TRBV28 to TRBJ2-7, with 9 bases matching TRBD1. The bases are TGTGCCAGCAGTTTCCAACAGGGGGCGGATTTGTACGAGCAGTACTTC. It codes for CASSFQQGADLYEQYF.